This entry is about one T cell receptor (beta chain). This clone was found many times. Its antigen is still unknown. Nothing much larger sits one base from this clone, and base qualities are not available. This specimen comes from a study of Ad26.COV2.S vaccination and SARS-CoV-2 variants (dated by TCRdb to the early 2020s). The study in broad terms: Donors in the vaccine arm were drawn from COV1001, a phase I-IIa trial of Ad26.COV2.S in healthy adults that was multicentre, randomized, double-blind and placebo-controlled. Ad26.COV2.S was administered intramuscularly at 5 x 10^10 or 1 x 10^11 viral particles, either as a single shot or as two shots given 56 days apart. The specificity and breadth of SARS-CoV-2-reactive T cell receptors after Ad26.COV2.S vaccination were assessed by TCRbeta repertoire sequencing. Trial participants were randomized into five groups of five, in which low-dose or high-dose Ad26.COV2.S was given once or twice, or placebo was given on both occasions. Investigators remained blinded to trial group allocation during experiments and outcome assessment. A total of approximately 32 samples were included in the TCR-sequenced set, comprising some 20 Ad26.COV2.S vaccine recipients, 5 placebo recipients and 8 SARS-CoV-2 convalescent individuals. The paper as a whole reports these results and caveats: Ad26.COV2.S recipients had higher spike-specific TCR breadth than placebo recipients (P = 0.0014). Substantial breadth of spike-specific CD8+ and CD4+ T cell responses was reported after vaccination. Non-spike TCR breadth was comparable between vaccine and placebo recipients, consistent with the vaccine containing only spike. The study lacked the statistical power to compare responses across vaccine doses or regimens. According to the authors, total T cell responses may have been underestimated by the TCR breadth and depth analyses.

The CDR1 and CDR2 encoded by the germline V gene (reference sequence) are SGHKS and YYEKEE. The CDR3 contains 12 residues, cysteine and phenylalanine counted. Of all the DNA, just the CDR3 is kept, 36 bases in frame from base 1. Trimming leaves V shorter by 9 bases and J shorter by 6 bases, with the junction holding 5 bases beyond the gene matches. The immunoSEQ Assay was the method used to sequence TCRbeta CDR3 regions. After extraction, genomic DNA underwent amplification by bias-controlled multiplex PCR, followed by high-throughput sequencing. Per the original workflow: To quantify the absolute abundance of each unique TCRbeta CDR3 region, sequences were collapsed and filtered. T cell fraction was estimated by normalizing TCRbeta template counts to usable DNA, with usable DNA measured through amplification of reference genes found in all nucleated cells. Repertoire TCRs were annotated as SARS-CoV-2-specific when V gene, CDR3 amino acid sequence and J gene were exactly matched to a known reactive TCR set. The reference SARS-CoV-2 TCR set was obtained from MIRA and was filtered for enrichment in COVID-19-positive ImmuneCODE repertoires, whereby public or cross-reactive TCRs were removed. Using the MIRA antigens, annotated TCRs were further analysed by specific ORF or by position within an ORF. Breadth was defined as the number of annotated unique rearrangements divided by the total number of unique productive rearrangements, and depth was defined as the summed frequency of the annotated unique rearrangements. TCR breadth was compared between groups using two-sided Wilcoxon rank-sum tests. As stored in TCRdb, this immuneACCESS dataset retains in-frame rearrangements with V and J assigned. A fraction of the clones does not appear; measured against another copy, unresolved V genes explain less than half of the discrepancy, and the remainder lacks a known reason. For V, J and clone size, that table is used; D and trimming come from the DNA. This sample lists about 350,000 clones; more than 75% were detected once. The top ten constitute about 3.3% of the sample.

This sample's treatment or condition label indicates: around 19 received Ad26.COV2.S at low or high dose, single or two shots; a few received placebo; per-sample allocation not given. Repertoires of vaccine and placebo recipients were sequenced from samples taken on day 63 after the first injection. Between 29 July and 7 August 2020, Cohort 1b enrolled around 24 adults aged 18-55 years at one site in Boston, USA. Ad26.COV2.S was a replication-incompetent adenovirus type 26 vector that expressed a prefusion-stabilized SARS-CoV-2 spike protein derived from the original Wuhan strain. The clonotype comes from a person aged 18-65 years who received the Ad26.COV2.S COVID-19 vaccine or a placebo. The sequenced sample was peripheral blood, obtained in a trial of Ad26.COV2.S vaccine versus placebo. Rearrangement joined TRBV5-5 to TRBJ2-1, with 8 middle bases fitting TRBD2. The CDR3 region: CATRRGGNEQFF. The nucleotides are TGTGCCACCCGCCGGGGGGGCAATGAGCAGTTCTTC.